Included here is one TCR beta chain sequence, with context. This sample stems from a study of blood T cell repertoires in COVID-19. The authors' processing: Estimation of nucleated cell counts relied on the amplification of reference gene primers. Clones were read by immunoSEQ multiplex PCR, and TCRdb kept only the in-frame ones, dropping some. V and J calls and clone size are those listed in that table; D and trimming were worked out from the DNA. The data hold 200,000 or so clones, with around 91% observed a single time. Trimming took off 0 bases at V and 7 bases at J, with 10 bases between the two ends. The germline V gene has CDR1 SGDLS and CDR2 YYNGEE. The CDR3 is made up of 14 amino acids.

The TCR was taken from a young woman in a cohort exposed to, infected with or recovered from COVID-19 (not recorded which). V and J are TRBV9 and TRBJ2-2, with unresolved D. Sequencing input: PBMCs or T cells enriched from blood (not recorded which). In nucleotides, the CDR3 is TGTGCCAGCAGCGTAGCTAGTGGTATCGGGGAGCTGTTTTTT. Residues: CASSVASGIGELFF.